What follows are 14 T cell receptor beta chains derived from one specimen sequenced in a study of vaccination and CD4 T cells after COVID-19. These receptors' antigens are unknown. An Oncomine TCR Beta short-read assay was used to sequence the DNA from cultured CD4+ T cells. TCRdb used MiXCR to reprocess the PCR reads, holding one entry per CDR3 protein. This table holds 10,000 to 15,000 distinct CDR3 sequences, approximately 51% found once. The treatment: roughly 11-day PBMC culture with coronavirus spike peptide pools or control peptides (ViraFEST assay). Sequencing input: CD4+ T cells from blood, cultured in vitro. The receptors derive from a human donor who had recovered from COVID-19.

The chain recombines TRBV29-1 with TRBJ2-7, with TRBD2 identical over 14 bases. The germline gives CDR1 SQVTM, CDR2 ANQGSEA. Trimming cost V 7 bases and J 6 bases; bases outside gene matches: 5. The CDR3 runs 13 residues. As DNA, the CDR3 is TGCAGCGCCGGGACTAGCGGGAGCCCCGAGCAGTACTTC. It yields the protein CSAGTSGSPEQYF.

This chain uses TRBV12-3 or TRBV12-4 with TRBJ2-6; unclear D gene. The length of the CDR3 is 16 residues. Trimming removed 2 bases at V and 0 bases at J, with 8 bases between. CDR3 in amino acids: CASSLWQSSGANVLTF. In nucleotides, the CDR3 is TGTGCCAGCAGTTTATGGCAGTCCTCTGGGGCCAACGTCCTGACTTTC.

V gene TRBV19 combines with J gene TRBJ1-2; D is unclear. The V end was cut by 8 bases, the J end by 5 bases, with 12 bases between. The V gene's germline CDR1 is LNHDA and CDR2 SQIVND (reference sequence). This CDR3 region has 12 residues. The CDR3 DNA reads TGTGCCAGTGCGTCGGGAACTTATGGCTACACCTTC. Its translation is CASASGTYGYTF.

The rearrangement joins TRBV11-3 to TRBJ2-3; 13 bases are a match to TRBD2. Germline-derived CDR1 and CDR2 are SGHNT and YENEEA. The trim removed 5 bases at V and 6 bases at J, leaving 8 bases unmatched. This CDR3 has 16 amino acids. CDR3 DNA sequence: TGTGCCAGCAGCGCTCTACTAGCGGGGGGGTCTGATACGCAGTATTTT. It translates to CASSALLAGGSDTQYF.

This chain connects TRBV11-3 to TRBJ2-5; D is undetermined. The V gene's germline CDR1 is SGHNT and CDR2 YENEEA. With 5 bases removed from V and 4 bases from J, the gap between germline ends came to 11 bases. This CDR3 spans 13 amino acids. In DNA form, the CDR3 reads TGTGCCAGCAGCCCGAGGACCGGAGAGACCCAGTACTTC. Encoded protein: CASSPRTGETQYF.

Within the sample, this clonotype is medium-sized. J is TRBJ1-2 and V is TRBV27, with D possibly TRBD1 on 6 matching bases. Germline lookup yields CDR1 MNHEY and CDR2 SMNVEV (reference sequence). The CDR3 is 12 amino acids. V lost 10 bases, J lost 5 bases, and 14 bases lay in between. The CDR3 loop reads CATADSSYGYTF. The CDR3 DNA sequence: TGTGCCACTGCGGACAGCTCGTATGGCTACACCTTC.

The chain carries TRBV10-3 and TRBJ2-2; D possibly uses TRBD1 or TRBD2 (5 bases each). From germline, CDR1 is ENHRY and CDR2 SYGVKD. V was pared by 0 bases and J by 5 bases, with 10 bases between. CDR3 length: 15 amino acids. CDR3 nucleotide sequence: TGTGCCATCAGTGAGTCGGGACCCAGGACCGGGGAGCTGTTTTTT. Protein sequence: CAISESGPRTGELFF.

This clonotype has just a few counts. The J gene is TRBJ1-2, the V gene TRBV20-1, with TRBD1 matching 9 bases. The CDR3 totals 13 residues. Per germline, CDR1 DFQATT and CDR2 SNEGSKA (reference sequence). With V trimmed by 6 bases and J by 5 bases, 7 bases remained unmatched. The CDR3 loop reads CSATTGGKYGYTF. CDR3 bases: TGCAGTGCCACGACAGGGGGGAAGTATGGCTACACCTTC.

V usage is TRBV27 and J usage is TRBJ1-5; the match to TRBD1 covers 7 bases. V was clipped by 0 bases and J by 4 bases; unmatched bases: 6. This CDR3 has 16 amino acids. The germline CDR1 and CDR2 sequences are MNHEY and SMNVEV (reference sequence). CDR3 protein: CASSLSPRGFNQPQHF. CDR3 sequence (DNA): TGTGCCAGCAGTTTATCGCCCAGGGGGTTTAATCAGCCCCAGCATTTT.

V usage is TRBV2 and J usage is TRBJ2-7; 7 bases line up with TRBD1. The CDR3 runs 14 residues. The ends lost 5 bases at V and 1 base at J; junction bases unmatched: 5. Germline loops: CDR1 SNHLY, CDR2 FYNNEI. Written as DNA, the CDR3 is TGTGCCAGCAGTATACAGGGGTCATCCTACGAGCAGTACTTC. Translation gives CASSIQGSSYEQYF.

This clonotype has more than one count but fewer than ten. The chain has TRBV20-1 and TRBJ2-3, with 11 bases fitting TRBD2. V shed 3 bases, J shed 0 bases, and the junction held 11 bases outside the gene matches. Germline CDR1 and CDR2: DFQATT and SNEGSKA (reference sequence). The CDR3 runs to 18 residues. CDR3 DNA: TGCAGTGCTAGTTACAAAGTGTGGACTAGCGGGAGCACAGATACGCAGTATTTT. Amino acid sequence: CSASYKVWTSGSTDTQYF.

The sample holds one count of this clonotype. This chain uses TRBV6-4 with TRBJ2-1; TRBD2 is a possible D gene (6 bases). CDR1 MRHNA and CDR2 SNTAGT come from the germline V gene. This CDR3 is 15 amino acids long. Trimming removed 5 bases at V and 1 base at J, with 12 bases between. The CDR3: CASSPTGESYNEQFF. DNA of the CDR3: TGTGCCAGCAGTCCTACGGGGGAATCCTACAATGAGCAGTTCTTC.

CDR3 nucleotides: TGCAGTGCTATCTTGACGTTCGGTGAGCAGTTCTTC. Its translation: CSAILTFGEQFF. The chain joins TRBV20-1 to TRBJ2-1; D uncertain. The CDR3 is 12 amino acids. CDR1 is DFQATT and CDR2 is SNEGSKA in the germline V gene (reference sequence). The V and J ends lost 4 bases and 9 bases respectively, with 13 bases between them.

CDR3 sequence: CASSLAGGSSYEQYF. The CDR3, as DNA: TGTGCCAGCAGTTTAGCGGGCGGGAGTTCCTACGAGCAGTACTTC. The rearrangement uses TRBV12-3 or TRBV12-4 and TRBJ2-7, with 7 bases identical to TRBD2. Unmatched junction bases numbered 3, after V lost 0 bases and J lost 1 base. This CDR3 comprises 15 residues.